This passage covers 7 T cell receptor beta chains from one sample sequenced in a study of beta chain features in type 1 diabetes. Investigators reverse transcribed all isolated RNA, so they sequenced expressed TCRB transcripts. Clones were sequenced by immunoSEQ multiplex PCR, and TCRdb holds only the in-frame ones, with some missing. The sample contains hundreds of thousands of clones, approximately 31% of which appear only once. Sequencing was performed on naive CD4+ T cells from blood. These receptors were collected from a young man in good health.

The V gene is TRBV9, the J gene TRBJ2-5, with TRBD1 matching over 10 bases. The CDR3 consists of 15 residues. With 1 base clipped from V and 2 bases from J, the junction kept 2 bases outside the gene matches. Looked up from germline, CDR1 is SGDLS and CDR2 is YYNGEE. The CDR3 nucleotides read TGTGCCAGCAGCGTACCGGGACAGGGGCAAGAGACCCAGTACTTC. This encodes CASSVPGQGQETQYF. The full variable domain, its missing parts supplied by reference TRBV9 and TRBJ2-5, is DSGVTQTPKHLITATGQRVTLRCSPRSGDLSVYWYQQSLDQGLQFLIQYYNGEERAKGNILERFSAQQFPDLHSELNLSSLELGDSALYFCASSVPGQGQETQYFGPGTRLLVL.

V and J are TRBV29-1 and TRBJ2-5; D call uncertain. This CDR3 region has 13 residues. The V end was cut by 1 base, the J end by 2 bases, with 8 bases between. Per germline, CDR1 SQVTM and CDR2 ANQGSEA. The CDR3 DNA reads as TGCAGCGTTGAAGTGTCCGCGCAAGAGACCCAGTACTTC. This gives the protein CSVEVSAQETQYF. The full variable domain, completed using reference TRBV29-1 and TRBJ2-5, is SAVISQKPSRDICQRGTSLTIQCQVDSQVTMMFWYRQQPGQSLTLIATANQGSEATYESGFVIDKFPISRPNLTFSTLTVSNMSPEDSSIYLCSVEVSAQETQYFGPGTRLLVL.

The DNA for the CDR3 is TGTGCCAGCAGCACCACAGGGAGCTCTGGAAACACCATATATTTT. Protein product: CASSTTGSSGNTIYF. This chain uses TRBV6-5 with TRBJ1-3, with a weak D call TRBD1 (6 bases). Germline V gives CDR1 MNHEY, CDR2 SVGAGI. The ends were cut back, 6 bases at V and 0 bases at J, with 12 bases in the middle. CDR3 length equals 15 residues.

The chain links TRBV2 to TRBJ2-1, with a possible D match to TRBD1 (6 bases). The CDR3 covers 13 residues. The germline CDR1 and CDR2 sequences are SNHLY and FYNNEI. Trimming took 9 bases from V and 0 from J, leaving 9 bases between them. The CDR3 DNA sequence: TGTGCCAGTCGGACAGCCTCCTACAATGAGCAGTTCTTC. It translates to CASRTASYNEQFF.

The chain recombines TRBV4-3 with TRBJ2-3; D possibly corresponds to TRBD2 (6 bases). The CDR3 extends over 14 amino acids. V lost 4 bases to trimming and J lost 2 bases, with 10 bases between them. Germline loops: CDR1 LGHNA, CDR2 YSLEER. The CDR3 loop is CASSLGLFTDTQYF. CDR3 bases: TGCGCCAGCAGCCTCGGACTATTCACAGATACGCAGTATTTT.

This CDR3 reads CATSTWRRDQETQYF. In nucleotides, the CDR3 is TGTGCCACCAGCACCTGGAGGAGAGACCAAGAGACCCAGTACTTC. The chain joins TRBV15 to TRBJ2-5; D perhaps matches TRBD2 (5 bases). Germline assignment: CDR1 LNHNV and CDR2 YYDKDF (reference sequence). V was pared by 4 bases and J by 0 bases, with 12 bases between. This CDR3 is 15 amino acids long.

The chain recombines TRBV13 with TRBJ2-5, with D possibly being TRBD1 or TRBD2 (6 bases each). Germline assignment: CDR1 PRHDT and CDR2 FYEKMQ (reference sequence). V lost 1 base and J 0 bases, leaving 9 bases between the germline ends. There are 15 residues in the CDR3. The CDR3: CASSLVGGYQETQYF. In nucleotides, the CDR3 is TGTGCCAGCAGCTTAGTAGGGGGGTACCAAGAGACCCAGTACTTC.